One sample yielded the 3 T cell receptor beta chains listed below, sequenced in a study of blood T cell repertoires in COVID-19. Using immunoSEQ multiplex PCR, the repertoire was profiled, and TCRdb retains in-frame clones only, with some absent. Of more than 95,000 clones in the sample, 86% are singletons; the top ten hold about 5%. What was sequenced was peripheral blood. The origin of the receptors is a human donor in a cohort sampled during active COVID-19.

CDR3 in amino acids: CASSRPDREINEQFF. The CDR3 region has the DNA TGCGCCAGCAGCCGACCGGACAGGGAGATCAATGAGCAGTTCTTC. V gene TRBV4-1 combines with J gene TRBJ2-1, with 8 bases matching TRBD1. This CDR3 is built from 15 residues. V gave up 4 bases and J gave up 6 bases; unmatched junction bases: 8. Germline V CDR1 and CDR2: MGHRA, YSYEKL.

J is TRBJ2-1 and V is TRBV29-1; D gene unclear. Trimming cost V 5 bases and J 9 bases, with 11 bases left between them. The CDR3 has 11 residues. From germline, CDR1 is SQVTM and CDR2 ANQGSEA. In DNA, the CDR3 is TGCAGCGTTATCCGTGTCCCTGAGCAGTTCTTC. It codes for CSVIRVPEQFF.

CDR3 nucleotides: TGTGCCAGCAGTGAATTCCGGGGGTTCGCCGGACTAGCGGCCACAGATACGCAGTATTTT. It yields the protein CASSEFRGFAGLAATDTQYF. V gene TRBV6-1 combines with J gene TRBJ2-3; 10 positions match TRBD2. The length of the CDR3 is 20 residues. The germline gives CDR1 MNHNS, CDR2 SASEGT. Trimming cost V 2 bases and J 2 bases; bases outside gene matches: 16.